This T cell receptor beta chain was found in a study of blood T cell repertoires in COVID-19. About the research overall: Both acute and convalescent COVID-19 samples were obtained from the United States, Italy and Spain. From T cells, B-cell-depleted T cells, or PBMCs came the material, which was cDNA or gDNA.

CDR3 length: 14 amino acids. V was cut by 0 bases and J by 5 bases, with 8 bases left in between. Germline V CDR1 and CDR2: SGHRS, YFSETQ. Original methodology: Using reference gene primer amplification, nucleated cell counts were estimated. Generated by immunoSEQ multiplex PCR, the TCRdb table keeps only in-frame clones and is missing some. For V, J and clone size, that table is used; D and trimming come from the DNA. The data hold approximately 300,000 clones, with around 82% observed a single time. Regarding this clone: At the DNA level, this CDR3 is encoded by other sequences in the same sample as well.

The Seattle patients joined while their infection was active and were tracked longitudinally afterward. The rearrangement links TRBV5-1 to TRBJ1-4; D not certain. The TCR originated in a human donor with COVID-19, enrolled during active disease. The donor label of this sample is uncertain. Sequenced sample: peripheral blood. CDR3 DNA: TGCGCCAGCAGCTTGGAGGCCGGGAATGAAAAACTGTTTTTT. The encoded protein is CASSLEAGNEKLFF.